Following are 8 T cell receptor beta chains from one sample sequenced in a study of regulatory T cells in long-lasting Graves disease. The time point is: newly diagnosed GD, antithyroid drugs for less than 3 months. Extracted RNA from PBMCs served as the source of the TCR library. Investigators prepared the TCR beta libraries by applying iRepertoire HTBI primers and Arm-PCR of CDR3 regions. Each CDR3 protein gets one entry after TCRdb re-called the multiplex PCR reads with MiXCR. The sample lists around 420,000 distinct CDR3 sequences, about 16% occurring once. Sample: peripheral blood mononuclear cells (PBMCs), taken at new diagnosis, from a patient treated with antithyroid drugs. These receptors all stem from a female donor with Graves disease.

This clonotype was seen repeatedly, ten times or more. CDR3: CASSDETGGMETQYF. The CDR3 region has the DNA TGTGCCAGCAGTGACGAGACAGGGGGTATGGAGACCCAGTACTTC. This chain links TRBV6-2 or TRBV6-3 with TRBJ2-1; TRBD1 matches 9 bases. The J call may be wrong; the DNA end is better matched by TRBJ2-5. Germline V lookup: CDR1 MNHEY, CDR2 SVGEGT. The length of the CDR3 is 15 residues.

CDR3 in amino acids: CASSPRTARINEQFF. CDR3 sequence (DNA): TGTGCCAGCAGTCCCCGGACTGCCCGAATCAATGAGCAGTTCTTC. The chain joins TRBV12-3 or TRBV12-4 to TRBJ2-1; tentatively, D is TRBD2 (5 bases). V lost 5 bases to trimming and J lost 6 bases, with 17 bases between them. This CDR3 comprises 15 residues.

At least ten counts were recorded for this clonotype. This chain links TRBV5-6 with TRBJ1-1, with D perhaps TRBD1 (6 bases). This CDR3 has 15 residues. V lost 0 bases to trimming and J lost 3 bases, with 12 bases between them. Germline V gene sequence: CDR1 SGHDT, CDR2 YYEEEE. CDR3 sequence reads: CASSLDEGEYTEAFF. Written as DNA, the CDR3 is TGTGCCAGCAGCTTGGACGAGGGGGAATACACTGAAGCTTTCTTT.

Note on this clonotype: One end of the junction varies from germline; a read error may be responsible. CDR3 DNA sequence: TGTGCCAGCAGCTTAGTGGGGTCGTTC. Translation gives CASSLVGSF. This chain connects TRBV7-9 to TRBJ2-1; D not certain. This CDR3 region has 9 residues. Germline V gene data show CDR1 as SEHNR and CDR2 as FQNEAQ (reference sequence).

On this clonotype itself: Just one base apart from a much larger clone, this may be a read error. The chain uses TRBV6-2 or TRBV6-3 and TRBJ1-2; D call uncertain. The CDR3 has 13 amino acids. Germline CDR1 reads MNHEY; CDR2 reads SVGEGT. V lost 2 bases and J 5 bases, leaving 9 bases between the germline ends. The CDR3 sequence: CASSYRIVYGYTF. DNA of the CDR3: TGTGCCAGCAGTTACCGAATCGTGTATGGCTACACCTTC.

This chain joins TRBV20-1 and TRBJ2-3, with D hard to call. With 3 bases removed from V and 6 bases from J, the gap between germline ends came to 13 bases. The CDR3 contains 13 residues. The germline gives CDR1 DFQATT, CDR2 SNEGSKA (reference sequence). The CDR3 bases are TGCAGTGCTAGGGCGGCGGCGTTGGATACGCAGTATTTT. It is translated as CSARAAALDTQYF.

This clonotype came up a few times. This sequence joins TRBV9 and TRBJ2-5, with D maybe TRBD2 (6 bases). With 3 bases removed from V and 5 bases from J, the gap between germline ends came to 20 bases. The CDR3 contains 16 residues. Per germline, CDR1 SGDLS and CDR2 YYNGEE. The CDR3 reads CASSARLGDAMETQYF. Here the CDR3 DNA reads TGTGCCAGCAGCGCTAGACTAGGGGACGCGATGGAGACCCAGTACTTC.

This clonotype was counted ten times or more. The rearrangement joins TRBV19 to TRBJ1-2, with D maybe TRBD1 (5 bases). The germline V and J ends were trimmed by 3 bases and 8 bases, with 13 bases remaining between them. This CDR3 has 13 residues. Germline V CDR1 and CDR2: LNHDA, SQIVND (reference sequence). The CDR3 sequence is CASSIPGIGGYTF. The CDR3 nucleotides read TGTGCCAGTAGTATTCCAGGGATTGGAGGCTACACCTTC.